The T cell receptor (beta chain) described here comes from a study of T cells in Graves' hyperthyroidism and ophthalmopathy. The diagnoses drew upon clinical symptoms, serum thyroxine and TRAb, thyroid ultrasound and orbital computed tomography. The source material, RNA transcripts, was used to amplify TCR beta CDR3 regions. Initially, a first-round RT-PCR of the TCR CDR3 employed the HTBI primer set. TCRdb re-called the multiplex PCR reads through MiXCR, storing one row per CDR3 protein. The sample has roughly 570,000 distinct CDR3 sequences, around 46% seen once. Findings of the study overall: Separation of ophthalmopathy from stable hyperthyroidism was achieved by a 13 V-J model.

With regard to this clonotype: Its matching antigen is unknown.

The origin of this receptor is an adult woman with Graves' disease, either hyperthyroidism or ophthalmopathy (not recorded which). Sequenced sample: peripheral blood or thyroid tissue (not recorded which).

The CDR3 here is CASSRSGTGTYYEQYF. The CDR3 DNA sequence: TGTGCCAGCAGCCGTTCCGGGACAGGGACCTACTACGAGCAGTACTTC. V is TRBV7-2 and J is TRBJ2-7, with 9 bases lining up with TRBD1. Trimming removed 5 bases from V and 3 bases from J; junction bases left unmatched: 11. The CDR3 is made up of 16 amino acids. Germline V gene lookup returns CDR1 SGHTA and CDR2 FQGNSA.